Listed here are 18 T cell receptor beta chains from one sample, sequenced in a study of radiotherapy plus CTLA-4 blockade in lung cancer. Libraries were prepared by immunoSEQ multiplex PCR; TCRdb keeps only in-frame clonotypes and omits some of them. The table records tens of thousands of clones, 70% to 80% of them present only once. The sequencing used peripheral blood, collected from a patient treated with radiotherapy plus ipilimumab. These receptors all stem from a human donor with non-small cell lung cancer who had stable disease on radiotherapy plus ipilimumab.

The chain carries TRBV5-8 and TRBJ2-2, with D perhaps matching TRBD1 (6 bases). The length of the CDR3 is 14 residues. Germline assignment: CDR1 SGHTS and CDR2 YDEGEE. Between the trimmed V and J ends, which lost 1 base and 4 bases, there was a span of 8 bases. CDR3 loop: CASSLWTATGELFF. The DNA for the CDR3 is TGTGCCAGCAGCTTGTGGACAGCCACCGGGGAGCTGTTTTTT.

The chain links TRBV5-1 to TRBJ1-5, with D tentatively TRBD1 (6 bases). The length of the CDR3 is 15 residues. Trimming took 4 bases from V and 2 from J, leaving 13 bases between them. CDR1 and CDR2 (germline): SGHRS, YFSETQ. CDR3 sequence reads: CASSPQGIGNQPQHF. CDR3 sequence (DNA): TGCGCCAGCAGCCCACAGGGAATAGGCAATCAGCCCCAGCATTTT.

The rearrangement uses TRBV6-5 and TRBJ1-1; D gene unclear. The CDR3 runs to 11 residues. Trimming left V 5 bases short and J 7 bases short, with 8 bases between. Per germline, CDR1 MNHEY and CDR2 SVGAGI. CDR3 region: CASSVGFEAFF. The CDR3 DNA reads TGTGCCAGCAGTGTAGGGTTTGAAGCTTTCTTT.

The rearrangement joins TRBV7-9 to TRBJ1-2; D is ambiguous. V shed 1 base and J shed 3 bases, with 9 bases lying between them. The CDR3 totals 14 residues. Germline CDR1 and CDR2: SEHNR and FQNEAQ (reference sequence). This chain's CDR3 is CASSLDRLDYGYTF. As DNA, the CDR3 is TGTGCCAGCAGCTTAGACCGCCTTGACTATGGCTACACCTTC.

This clone was counted a single time. The chain carries TRBV15 and TRBJ2-2; 7 nucleotides line up with TRBD1. Trimming removed 0 bases from V and 6 bases from J; junction bases left unmatched: 10. CDR3 size: 17 residues. In germline, CDR1 is LNHNV, CDR2 YYDKDF (reference sequence). The CDR3 coding sequence is TGTGCCACCAGCAGAGATAGGGACAGCCTCGGATCCGGGGAGCTGTTTTTT. Translating gives CATSRDRDSLGSGELFF.

This clone was picked up a small number of times. The chain joins TRBV15 to TRBJ1-6; no firm D call. The CDR3 is 13 residues long. Germline lookup yields CDR1 LNHNV and CDR2 YYDKDF (reference sequence). Trimming removed 1 base from V and 8 bases from J, with 6 bases in between. Here the CDR3 DNA reads TGTGCCACCAGCAGAGGCCCGGATTCACCCCTCCACTTT. Translation: CATSRGPDSPLHF.

The chain is built from TRBV7-3 and TRBJ2-2; D perhaps matches TRBD1 (5 bases). The CDR3 length is 13 residues. Germline loops: CDR1 SGHTA, CDR2 FQGTGA. V was trimmed by 8 bases and J by 6 bases, leaving 13 bases between them. The CDR3 bases are TGTGCCAGCGGGGCAGGGCCGGCCGGGGAGCTGTTTTTT. As protein: CASGAGPAGELFF.

This clone was counted a single time. This chain connects TRBV2 to TRBJ1-1; 7 positions match TRBD1. Germline assignment: CDR1 SNHLY and CDR2 FYNNEI. The CDR3 is made up of 13 amino acids. J lost 4 bases, V lost 6 bases, and 5 bases had no gene match. The CDR3 reads CASRLTGPTEAFF. The CDR3 DNA sequence: TGTGCCAGCAGACTGACAGGGCCCACTGAAGCTTTCTTT.

This clone was counted once. The J gene is TRBJ1-5, the V gene TRBV18, with a weak D call TRBD1 (6 bases). From germline, CDR1 is KGHSH and CDR2 LQKENI. Trimming removed 2 bases at V and 7 bases at J, with 15 bases between. This CDR3 is built from 15 residues. CDR3 residues: CASSPKVGAGQPQHF. The CDR3 DNA follows: TGTGCCAGCTCACCAAAAGTGGGGGCAGGACAGCCCCAGCATTTT.

This clone turned up a few times. The chain uses TRBV6-5 and TRBJ2-7; 11 bases are shared with TRBD1. The junction had 8 bases not matched to a gene; V was cut back by 4 bases and J by 3 bases. The CDR3 has 16 amino acids. The V gene's germline CDR1 is MNHEY and CDR2 SVGAGI. The CDR3 DNA is TGTGCCAGCAGTTTATTCCCCGGGACAGGGGGCTACGAGCAGTACTTC. As protein: CASSLFPGTGGYEQYF.

The chain couples TRBV11-1 to TRBJ1-1, with TRBD1 matching 8 bases. With 3 bases clipped from V and 4 bases from J, the junction kept 7 bases outside the gene matches. The CDR3 extends over 15 amino acids. Germline lookup yields CDR1 SGHAT and CDR2 FQDESV (reference sequence). Here the CDR3 reads CASSFFRTGGTEAFF. As DNA, the CDR3 is TGTGCCAGCAGCTTTTTCCGTACAGGGGGCACTGAAGCTTTCTTT.

The chain uses TRBV6-1 and TRBJ1-2; D gene uncertain. The germline V gene has CDR1 MNHNS and CDR2 SASEGT. The CDR3 has 12 residues. Deletions cut 6 bases from V and 4 bases from J, with 9 bases between. The CDR3 nucleotides read TGTGCCAGCAGAACCGCGGGCTATGGCTACACCTTC. It codes for CASRTAGYGYTF.

The chain is built from TRBV5-1 and TRBJ1-3; no clear D gene. The germline V gene encodes CDR1 SGHRS and CDR2 YFSETQ. V shed 0 bases and J shed 4 bases, with 11 bases lying between them. This CDR3 is 15 amino acids long. CDR3 bases: TGCGCCAGCAGCTTGGAAAGGTTTGAAGGAAACACCATATATTTT. Its translation: CASSLERFEGNTIYF.

The CDR3 spells CASSTEGRGPFEAFF. CDR3 DNA: TGTGCCAGCAGTACTGAGGGGCGCGGTCCGTTTGAAGCTTTCTTT. The genes are TRBV5-8 and TRBJ1-1, with a possible D match to TRBD1 (5 bases). V was clipped by 5 bases and J by 7 bases, with 21 bases between them. Germline CDR1 and CDR2: SGHTS and YDEGEE. The length of the CDR3 is 15 residues.

This clone was recorded a few times. The V call is TRBV7-3, the J call TRBJ2-2; D may be TRBD2 (6 bases). There are 16 residues in the CDR3. V was cut by 5 bases and J by 4 bases, with 17 bases left in between. The V gene's germline CDR1 is SGHTA and CDR2 FQGTGA. This CDR3 is CASSQGGQGSTGELFF. In DNA form, the CDR3 reads TGTGCCAGCAGCCAAGGAGGGCAGGGTAGCACCGGGGAGCTGTTTTTT.

This clone has only a few counts. The chain couples TRBV5-1 to TRBJ2-7; perhaps TRBD1 as D (6 bases). This CDR3 spans 12 amino acids. With 1 base removed from V and 5 bases from J, the gap between germline ends came to 7 bases. Germline-derived CDR1 and CDR2 are SGHRS and YFSETQ. For the CDR3, the DNA is TGCGCCAGCAGCTTGTCAGGGGACGAGCAGTACGTC. Protein product: CASSLSGDEQYV.

V is TRBV7-8 and J is TRBJ1-1; D not certain. This CDR3 region has 15 residues. Germline V gives CDR1 SGHVS, CDR2 FQNEAQ. V lost 0 bases to trimming and J lost 8 bases, with 16 bases between them. CDR3 DNA: TGTGCCAGCAGCTTAGCGCAGGTCCGAGCAATAGAAGCTTTCTTT. This translates into CASSLAQVRAIEAFF.

This clone was detected only a few times. The chain combines TRBV18 with TRBJ2-7, with 8 bases aligning to TRBD1. Germline V lookup: CDR1 KGHSH, CDR2 LQKENI. The CDR3 extends over 14 amino acids. J lost 3 bases, V lost 2 bases, and 3 bases had no gene match. The CDR3 protein is CASSPETGVYEQYV. Written as DNA, the CDR3 is TGTGCCAGCTCACCAGAGACAGGGGTCTACGAGCAGTACGTC.